This TCR beta chain derives from a study of identical twins. Study-level points and caveats: Twin pairs had excess sharing that was weaker in beta out-of-frame sequences.

In regard to this clonotype: Its target is not known.

MiXCR, applied by TCRdb to the 5' RACE reads, yields one record per CDR3 protein. The table shows hundreds of thousands of distinct CDR3 sequences, with more than 6.5% occurring only once. CDR3 length equals 17 residues. CDR1 and CDR2 from the germline V gene are SEHNR and FQNEAQ (reference sequence). The V and J ends lost 5 bases and 4 bases respectively, with 24 bases between them. These sequences were also reported in another study, on yellow fever vaccine responses in identical twins.

The TCR comes from a woman aged 18-29 years in good health. The rearrangement links TRBV7-9 to TRBJ2-7; D is uncertain. The sample was PBMCs. The CDR3 coding sequence is TGTGCCAGCAGCCTCCGTAAGGATACCTCCGGAAGATACGAGCAGTACTTC. Translation: CASSLRKDTSGRYEQYF.